The 4 T cell receptor beta chains presented below share a single source sample, sequenced in a study of T cells in women clearing cervical HPV infection (dated by TCRdb to the late 2010s). Library creation used the immunoSEQ multiplex PCR assay. Entries here come from immuneACCESS through TCRdb and include only in-frame sequences with V and J called. Some clones fail to appear in such tables; in the studies checked, an unresolved V gene covers under half of the shortfall, and the cause of the remainder is unknown. The table for this sample shows more than 11,000 clones. Roughly 20% of the sample goes to the ten largest clones. The sequenced sample was blood buffy coat. These receptor sequences come from a woman aged 18 to 75 with a cervical HPV16 infection that either progressed to CIN3+ or cleared (not recorded which).

With respect to this clone: The read finishes 3 residues shy of the CDR3 end, and the germline J gene is used to complete it. The chain combines TRBV2 with TRBJ1-2; a weak D match, TRBD1 (5 bases). The germline V gene has CDR1 SNHLY and CDR2 FYNNEI. The CDR3 loop spans 11 amino acids. With 10 bases removed from V and 7 bases from J, the gap between germline ends came to 13 bases. The CDR3 spells CATGGVGGYTF. Incomplete CDR3 DNA: TGTGCCACGGGGGGGGTCGGTGGC.

A note on this clone: The read halts 3 residues ahead of the CDR3 end, with the missing end drawn from the germline J gene. The chain employs TRBV6-1 and TRBJ1-1, with a tentative D call TRBD1 (6 bases). Germline V gene sequence: CDR1 MNHNS, CDR2 SASEGT. The CDR3 has 14 amino acids. The part of the CDR3 DNA that was read is TGTGCCAGCAGTGAGAGGACAGAAGGAGTAGGA. This encodes CASSERTEGVG. The full CDR3 sequence reads CASSERTEGVGAFF.

A word on this clone: Read data end 3 residues before the CDR3 end; the end is taken from the germline J gene. The chain recombines TRBV5-4 with TRBJ2-7; TRBD1 matches at 8 bases. V was clipped by 5 bases and J by 3 bases; unmatched bases: 10. This CDR3 contains 15 residues. Germline CDR1 reads SGHNT; CDR2 reads YYREEE (reference sequence). CDR3 DNA, as far as it was read: TGTGCCAGCAGTCACGGCCGGGACAGGTACTACGAG. It encodes CASSHGRDRYYE. The whole CDR3 sequence reads CASSHGRDRYYEQYF.

The sequenced CDR3 bases are TGCAGTGTTATAAGGGGGGGGGCTGGGGATGAG. Residues: CSVIRGGAGDE. The CDR3 in its entirety is CSVIRGGAGDEQFF. The J gene is TRBJ2-1, the V gene TRBV20-1, with D tentatively TRBD2 (7 bases). The CDR3 goes on 3 residues after the read ends, and that part is filled in from the germline J gene. Germline V gives CDR1 DFQATT, CDR2 SNEGSKA (reference sequence). V was cut by 7 bases and J by 8 bases, with 21 bases left in between. The CDR3 contains 14 residues.